Presented here are 9 T cell receptor beta chains from one specimen sequenced in a study of shared clonotypes between healthy human individuals. TCRdb keeps only in-frame clones here, not all; method: immunoSEQ multiplex PCR. The data contain about 1,800,000 clones, about 95% of them singletons. Naive CD8 isolation took CD45RO-negative cells positively selected for CCR7 and excluded terminally differentiated effector memory CD45RA+ cells. Sequencing was done on a sample of naive CD8+ T cells sorted from blood. The receptors originated from a young man in good health.

CDR3: CASSHGTGGDEQFF. The CDR3 region has the DNA TGTGCCAGCAGCCACGGGACAGGGGGCGATGAGCAGTTCTTC. The chain links TRBV13 to TRBJ2-1; 12 bases match TRBD1. Looked up from germline, CDR1 is PRHDT and CDR2 is FYEKMQ (reference sequence). V was clipped by 5 bases and J by 8 bases; unmatched bases: 4. The CDR3 sequence is 14 residues long.

This clone was picked up one time. CDR3 sequence reads: CASSLGGVLREQFF. CDR3 in DNA: TGTGCCAGCAGCTTAGGGGGGGTTTTAAGGGAGCAGTTCTTC. The rearrangement joins TRBV13 to TRBJ2-1; either TRBD1 or TRBD2 may supply D (5 bases each). CDR3 length equals 14 residues. The V end was cut by 0 bases, the J end by 10 bases, with 13 bases between. Germline values: CDR1 PRHDT, CDR2 FYEKMQ (reference sequence).

This clone has just one count. The V gene is TRBV4-3, the J gene TRBJ2-7; 7 nucleotides agree with TRBD2. This CDR3 contains 15 residues. Losses at the gene ends were 1 base for V and 0 bases for J; bases not matched to a gene: 3. Germline CDR1 is LGHNA and CDR2 is YSLEER. This chain's CDR3 is CASSQGTSDSYEQYF. The CDR3, as DNA: TGCGCCAGCAGCCAAGGAACTAGCGACTCCTACGAGCAGTACTTC.

In regard to this clone: Other DNA sequences of this sample code for an identical CDR3. CDR3 sequence reads: CASSVGAGSMNTEAFF. The CDR3 DNA sequence: TGTGCCAGCAGCGTAGGGGCAGGATCTATGAACACTGAAGCTTTCTTT. The rearrangement joins TRBV9 to TRBJ1-1; D is uncertain. The germline CDR1 and CDR2 sequences are SGDLS and YYNGEE. The CDR3 loop spans 16 amino acids. The V end lost 0 bases, the J end lost 0 bases, and 12 bases lay between the germline ends.

With regard to this clone: The same CDR3 also results from other DNA sequences found in this sample. The gene calls are TRBV28 and TRBJ1-5; a possible D gene is TRBD1 (6 bases). Germline lookup yields CDR1 MDHEN and CDR2 SYDVKM. This CDR3 contains 15 residues. V lost 2 bases, J lost 4 bases, and 12 bases lay in between. The CDR3 coding sequence is TGTGCCAGCAGTTTAGGGGGGCTGGGTAATCAGCCCCAGCATTTT. This codes for CASSLGGLGNQPQHF.

This chain uses TRBV10-3 with TRBJ2-1; 9 nucleotides match TRBD2. Germline assignment: CDR1 ENHRY and CDR2 SYGVKD. V lost 7 bases and J lost 4; bases outside the gene matches: 8. The CDR3 spans 15 residues. CDR3: CAIKTTSGPYNEQFF. The CDR3 DNA is TGTGCCATCAAAACGACTAGCGGACCGTACAATGAGCAGTTCTTC.

This chain links TRBV30 with TRBJ1-5, with 8 bases lining up with TRBD1. The ends lost 2 bases at V and 4 bases at J; junction bases unmatched: 7. The CDR3 is 15 amino acids. Germline assignment: CDR1 GTSNPN and CDR2 SVGIG (reference sequence). CDR3 loop: CAWSSGTGLNQPQHF. In DNA form, the CDR3 reads TGTGCCTGGAGTAGCGGGACAGGTCTAAATCAGCCCCAGCATTTT.

This chain uses TRBV11-3 with TRBJ2-7, with a tentative D call TRBD1 (6 bases). Germline V CDR1 and CDR2: SGHNT, YENEEA. The CDR3 spans 14 residues. V gave up 5 bases and J gave up 0 bases, with 11 bases separating them. In nucleotides, the CDR3 is TGTGCCAGCAGCACCGGGGACAACTCCTACGAGCAGTACTTC. Its translation is CASSTGDNSYEQYF.

The genes are TRBV4-3 and TRBJ1-2; 7 nucleotides align to TRBD1. Germline loops: CDR1 LGHNA, CDR2 YSLEER. This CDR3 spans 16 amino acids. J lost 4 bases, V lost 0 bases, and 8 bases had no gene match. The CDR3 spells CASSQDFPAGGYGYTF. Here the CDR3 DNA reads TGCGCCAGCAGCCAAGACTTCCCGGCAGGGGGCTATGGCTACACCTTC.